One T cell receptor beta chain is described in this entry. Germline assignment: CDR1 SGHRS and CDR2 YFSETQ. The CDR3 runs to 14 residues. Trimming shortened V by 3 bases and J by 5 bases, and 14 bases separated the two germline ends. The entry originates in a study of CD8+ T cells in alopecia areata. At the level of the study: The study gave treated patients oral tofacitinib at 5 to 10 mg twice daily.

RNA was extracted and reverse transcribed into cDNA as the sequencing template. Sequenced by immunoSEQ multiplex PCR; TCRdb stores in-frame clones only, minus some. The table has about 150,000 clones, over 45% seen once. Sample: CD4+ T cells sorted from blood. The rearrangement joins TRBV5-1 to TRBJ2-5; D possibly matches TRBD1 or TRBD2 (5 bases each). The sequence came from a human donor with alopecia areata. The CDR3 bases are TGCGCCAGCAGCTCGGGGCGGTTTGAGGAGACCCAGTACTTC. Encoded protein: CASSSGRFEETQYF.